This entry concerns a single T cell receptor (beta chain). Its antigen is not known. The time point was: sample taken at primary tumor resection. Tumor, nontumor lung or frozen PBMC supplied whole RNA, sequenced without sorting. There were around 72 donors, all of them untreated patients with early-stage non-small cell lung cancer. This entry belongs to a study of spatial heterogeneity in lung cancer. In the study overall: Unique TCR and UMI combinations averaged more than ten appearances each in raw reads. General observations from the study: Ubiquitous expanded tumor TCRs surfaced in blood more at resection than they did at follow-up.

Each TCR cDNA molecule bore a unique molecular identifier. Using its own MiXCR run on the 5' RACE reads, TCRdb lists one record per CDR3 protein. The sample lists tens of thousands of distinct CDR3 sequences; roughly 12% were seen once. Here the sequenced sample was PBMCs, taken at surgery. The TCR sequence derives from a male donor with early-stage non-small cell lung cancer.

The CDR3 DNA follows: TGCAGCGTTGCGAGCGGGGGGACCTACAATGAGCAGTTCTTC. Translated, it gives CSVASGGTYNEQFF. The J gene is TRBJ2-1, the V gene TRBV29-1; 9 bases match TRBD2. V dropped 4 bases and J dropped 2; count of bases not matched to a gene: 3. This CDR3 region has 14 residues. Germline assignment: CDR1 SQVTM and CDR2 ANQGSEA.